Included here is one T cell receptor (beta chain) sequence, with context. This record comes from a study of glioma-infiltrating T cells after dendritic cell vaccination. The time point was: after dendritic cell vaccination, including at tumor progression/relapse. No glioblastoma patient carried an isocitrate dehydrogenase mutation. Assay: immunoSEQ multiplex PCR; the TCRdb copy retains only in-frame clones and omits some. The sample lists approximately 91,000 clones, roughly 77% occurring once. From germline, CDR1 is LNHDA and CDR2 SQIVND (reference sequence). CDR3 length: 15 residues. The V segment lost 8 bases and the J segment 0 bases; nucleotides outside the gene matches: 4.

V is TRBV19 and J is TRBJ2-6; TRBD1 matches 7 bases. The TCR sequence derives from a human donor with glioblastoma. The sample in question was blood, obtained after dendritic cell vaccination. CDR3 sequence reads: CASRDSYSGANVLTF. CDR3 bases: TGTGCCAGTCGGGACAGCTACTCTGGGGCCAACGTCCTGACTTTC. The full variable domain, with the rest looked up from reference TRBV19 and TRBJ2-6, is DGGITQSPKYLFRKEGQNVTLSCEQNLNHDAMYWYRQDPGQGLRLIYYSQIVNDFQKGDIAEGYSVSREKKESFPLTVTSAQKNPTAFYLCASRDSYSGANVLTFGAGSRLTVL.